This T cell receptor (beta chain) was sequenced in a study of blood T cell repertoires in COVID-19. Study at large: T cells, B-cell-depleted T cells, or PBMCs provided the cDNA or gDNA that served as material.

Trimming left V 1 base short and J 14 bases short, with 9 bases between. This CDR3 has 11 residues. Assay: immunoSEQ multiplex PCR; the TCRdb copy retains only in-frame clones and omits some. The top ten hold approximately 1.5% of the sample, which has about 430,000 clones, around nine tenths seen once. Individuals aged about 18 to 100 years were recruited from roughly 23 US areas. Participants in the exposed group had met a COVID-19 case in the 2 weeks before joining the study. The chain employs TRBV12-3 or TRBV12-4 and TRBJ2-1; D is unresolved. This receptor was obtained from a woman aged 18-29 years who had been exposed to COVID-19. Sequencing input: PBMCs or T cells enriched from blood (not recorded which). In nucleotides, the CDR3 is TGTGCCAGCAGTTTAGGGCCGCTCGAGTTCTTC. This sequence encodes CASSLGPLEFF.